This is a list of T cell receptor beta chains from one sample in a study of cytomegalovirus exposure and HLA in healthy donors. Assay: immunoSEQ multiplex PCR; the TCRdb copy retains only in-frame clones and omits some. The table lists 160,000 or so clones, about 85% of them singletons. Sequencing was done on a sample of PBMCs. The receptors shown here come from a woman younger than 30 in good health and CMV-seronegative. Both conserved end residues are part of each CDR3. A D gene is named only where the DNA matches it firmly. Size is stated for part of the rows, as once, few or many counts, or as a class when the clone is expanded.

D gene	V gene	CDR3 length	clone size	J gene	CDR3 protein	CDR3 DNA
TRBD1	TRBV6-5	14	.	TRBJ2-1	CASSYGTGRHEQFF	TGTGCCAGCAGTTACGGGACAGGGAGGCATGAGCAGTTCTTC
.	TRBV27	15	.	TRBJ2-3	CASTPGRGYSDTQYF	TGTGCCAGCACCCCCGGCAGGGGTTACTCAGATACGCAGTATTTT
.	TRBV4-3	15	.	TRBJ1-2	CASSQEGGGVNGYTF	TGCGCCAGCAGCCAAGAGGGGGGGGGAGTTAATGGCTACACCTTC
.	TRBV28	13	once	TRBJ1-2	CASSLDRTYGYTF	TGTGCCAGCAGTTTGGACAGAACCTATGGCTACACCTTC
.	TRBV5-4	14	.	TRBJ2-1	CASSPRNSYNEQFF	TGTGCCAGCAGTCCTAGGAACTCCTACAATGAGCAGTTCTTC
TRBD1	TRBV7-2	14	.	TRBJ1-2	CASSFQGGPEGYTF	TGTGCCAGCAGCTTCCAAGGGGGCCCTGAAGGCTACACCTTC
.	TRBV6-1	14	once	TRBJ1-1	CASRREARNTEAFF	TGTGCCAGCAGGAGGGAGGCGAGGAACACTGAAGCTTTCTTT
TRBD1	TRBV28	15	.	TRBJ1-1	CASSLARQGGTEAFF	TGTGCCAGCAGTTTGGCGAGACAGGGCGGCACTGAAGCTTTCTTT
.	TRBV6-6	16	.	TRBJ2-2	CASSSYRASNTGELFF	TGTGCCAGCAGTAGTTACAGGGCCTCGAACACCGGGGAGCTGTTTTTT
TRBD2	TRBV10-3	16	.	TRBJ2-3	CAISDGTSGSADTQYF	TGTGCCATCAGTGACGGGACTAGCGGGAGTGCAGATACGCAGTATTTT
.	TRBV18	13	.	TRBJ1-2	CASSPAFREGYTF	TGTGCCAGCTCACCAGCGTTCCGGGAAGGCTACACCTTC
TRBD1	TRBV6-4	17	.	TRBJ1-4	CASSDWDRLQSNEKLFF	TGTGCCAGCAGTGACTGGGACAGGCTCCAGAGTAATGAAAAACTGTTTTTT
.	TRBV4-3	13	.	TRBJ2-7	CASSQVRGGEQYF	TGCGCCAGCAGCCAAGTCCGGGGTGGCGAGCAGTACTTC
TRBD1	TRBV28	15	.	TRBJ2-7	CASTLPGQGDYEQYF	TGTGCCAGCACGCTACCTGGGCAGGGGGACTACGAGCAGTACTTC
.	TRBV7-2	15	.	TRBJ1-5	CASSLSGLLYQPQHF	TGTGCCAGCAGCCTATCCGGACTTCTATATCAGCCCCAGCATTTT
TRBD2	TRBV29-1	14	.	TRBJ2-1	CSVEAGGPSNEQFF	TGCAGCGTTGAGGCGGGAGGGCCGAGCAATGAGCAGTTCTTC
.	TRBV27	15	.	TRBJ2-7	CASSLGAGSSYEQYF	TGTGCCAGCAGTTTAGGGGCGGGGAGCTCCTACGAGCAGTACTTC
.	TRBV29-1	13	.	TRBJ1-1	CSVLGGVNTEAFF	TGCAGCGTTTTGGGGGGTGTTAACACTGAAGCTTTCTTT
.	TRBV5-4	13	.	TRBJ1-1	CASSPGGNTEAFF	TGTGCCAGCAGTCCCGGGGGGAACACTGAAGCTTTCTTT
.	TRBV19	17	.	TRBJ1-1	CASSIRRGSPWNTEAFF	TGTGCCAGTAGTATAAGAAGGGGCTCACCTTGGAACACTGAAGCTTTCTTT
TRBD2	TRBV29-1	14	once	TRBJ2-1	CSVVLTSHFSEQFF	TGCAGCGTTGTCTTGACTAGCCATTTCAGTGAGCAGTTCTTC
TRBD2	TRBV19	14	.	TRBJ2-1	CASSMRGGYNEQFF	TGTGCCAGTAGTATGCGGGGGGGCTACAATGAGCAGTTCTTC
.	TRBV5-8	14	.	TRBJ1-3	CASSLSVSGNTIYF	TGTGCCAGCAGCCTCAGTGTCTCTGGAAACACCATATATTTT
TRBD1	TRBV28	16	.	TRBJ1-5	CASRSPTGMRFQPQHF	TGTGCCAGCAGATCCCCGACAGGGATGCGGTTTCAGCCCCAGCATTTT
.	TRBV12-5	14	.	TRBJ1-2	CASGSPTERRGYTF	TGTGCTAGTGGTTCGCCGACTGAAAGGAGGGGCTACACCTTC
TRBD2	TRBV7-8	16	once	TRBJ2-7	CASSLRVAGNSYEQYF	TGTGCCAGCAGCCTCCGAGTAGCGGGTAACTCCTACGAGCAGTACTTC
TRBD2	TRBV27	17	.	TRBJ2-1	CASSLFIAGVSYNEQFF	TGTGCCAGCAGTTTATTTATAGCGGGGGTCTCCTACAATGAGCAGTTCTTC
.	TRBV18	13	.	TRBJ2-5	CASSPVSQETQYF	TGTGCCAGCTCACCAGTCAGTCAAGAGACCCAGTACTTC
TRBD1	TRBV4-1	14	few	TRBJ2-4	CASSQTGGRNIQYF	TGCGCCAGCAGCCAAACAGGGGGCAGGAACATTCAGTACTTC
TRBD1	TRBV11-1	14	.	TRBJ1-1	CASSLTGGNTEAFF	TGTGCCAGCAGCTTAACAGGGGGAAACACTGAAGCTTTCTTT
.	TRBV11-3	13	once	TRBJ2-1	CASSLDGTREQFF	TGTGCCAGCAGCTTAGACGGGACACGTGAGCAGTTCTTC
TRBD2	TRBV28	16	.	TRBJ2-3	CASSSLAGSATDTQYF	TGTGCCAGCAGTTCCCTAGCGGGGTCTGCCACAGATACGCAGTATTTT
TRBD1	TRBV28	12	few	TRBJ1-2	CASSLSAGGYTF	TGTGCCAGCAGTTTATCGGCAGGGGGGTACACCTTC
.	TRBV5-1	12	.	TRBJ2-3	CASSPVGDTQYF	TGCGCCAGCAGCCCCGTCGGGGATACGCAGTATTTT
.	TRBV19	14	.	TRBJ2-7	CASSMAGTPGGQYF	TGTGCCAGTAGTATGGCGGGGACTCCCGGCGGGCAGTACTTC